Listed below are T cell receptor beta chains from one sample, sequenced in a study of blood T cell repertoires in COVID-19. The data were produced by immunoSEQ multiplex PCR, yet TCRdb's version contains in-frame clones alone and is incomplete. The sample has roughly 500,000 clones, roughly nine tenths seen once; the top ten hold 0.9%. Sequencing used peripheral blood. The receptors shown here come from a man aged 18-30 years with COVID-19, enrolled during active disease. CDR3s include the opening cysteine and the closing phenylalanine or tryptophan. D genes are given only for firm matches. Only some rows state a clone size, as once, few, many or a class for expanded clones.

size: .; J: TRBJ2-7; V: TRBV5-1; D: .; length: 15; DNA: TGCGCCAGCAGCTTGCTGGTCGGGCGGGCGGACGAGCAGTACTTC; CDR3: CASSLLVGRADEQYF
size: .; J: TRBJ2-2; V: TRBV7-9; D: .; length: 14; DNA: TGTGCCAGCAGCTTGGGGCCGAAAACCGGGGAGCTGTTTTTT; CDR3: CASSLGPKTGELFF
size: once; J: TRBJ1-1; V: TRBV2; D: .; length: 13; DNA: TGTGCCAGCAGTGACAGGTCCAGCACTGAAGCTTTCTTT; CDR3: CASSDRSSTEAFF
size: .; J: TRBJ2-7; V: TRBV5-4; D: .; length: 14; DNA: TGTGCCAGCAGCCACGCGGGGCCGGCCTACGAGCAGTACTTC; CDR3: CASSHAGPAYEQYF
size: .; J: TRBJ1-1; V: TRBV29-1; D: .; length: 15; DNA: TGCAGCGTCGTGGGGCCGGGGGAGGAGAACACTGAAGCTTTCTTT; CDR3: CSVVGPGEENTEAFF
size: .; J: TRBJ2-2; V: TRBV11-3; D: TRBD2; length: 17; DNA: TGTGCCAGCAGCCCGCCCCCCCGGGCGGGAGGCGCCGGGGAGCTGTTTTTT; CDR3: CASSPPPRAGGAGELFF
size: .; J: TRBJ1-1; V: TRBV2; D: .; length: 14; DNA: TGTGCCAGCAGTGAAGCGGGGGGTTATTCTGAAGCTTTCTTT; CDR3: CASSEAGGYSEAFF
size: once; J: TRBJ2-5; V: TRBV5-1; D: .; length: 15; DNA: TGCGCCAGCAGCATAGGACTGGGAGTCGGAGAGACCCAGTACTTC; CDR3: CASSIGLGVGETQYF
size: .; J: TRBJ1-6; V: TRBV5-1; D: .; length: 17; DNA: TGCGCCAGCAGCTTGGTGGGCACCGAGAGTTATAATTCACCCCTCCACTTT; CDR3: CASSLVGTESYNSPLHF
size: .; J: TRBJ2-3; V: TRBV5-1; D: .; length: 12; DNA: TGCGCCAGCAGCTTGGTCCAAGATACGCAGTATTTT; CDR3: CASSLVQDTQYF
size: .; J: TRBJ2-5; V: TRBV14; D: .; length: 16; DNA: TGTGCCAGCAGCACGACTAGATACGGTGGTGTAGAGACCCAGTACTTC; CDR3: CASSTTRYGGVETQYF
size: .; J: TRBJ2-7; V: TRBV21-1; D: .; length: 15; DNA: TGTGCCAGCAGCAAAAACCCGGGTCCGGGAGACGAGCAGTACTTC; CDR3: CASSKNPGPGDEQYF
size: .; J: TRBJ2-5; V: TRBV5-1; D: .; length: 15; DNA: TGCGCCAGCAGCTTGGGTGGACAGCTCCAAGAGACCCAGTACTTC; CDR3: CASSLGGQLQETQYF
size: .; J: TRBJ1-2; V: TRBV5-6; D: .; length: 12; DNA: TGTGCCAGCAGCTTGATCGGCTATGGCTACACCTTC; CDR3: CASSLIGYGYTF
size: .; J: TRBJ2-1; V: TRBV30; D: TRBD2; length: 15; DNA: TGTGCCTGGGATCCGGGACTAGCGGGAGGAGGTGAGCAGTTCTTC; CDR3: CAWDPGLAGGGEQFF
size: .; J: TRBJ2-5; V: TRBV19; D: .; length: 13; DNA: TGTGCCAGTAGGACCAGGGGTCAAGAGACCCAGTACTTC; CDR3: CASRTRGQETQYF
size: .; J: TRBJ2-3; V: TRBV12-5; D: TRBD2; length: 16; DNA: TGTGCTAGTGGTTCCTTGAGCGGGAGGTCGGGGGATACGCAGTATTTT; CDR3: CASGSLSGRSGDTQYF
size: .; J: TRBJ1-6; V: TRBV5-6; D: TRBD1; length: 15; DNA: TGTGCCAGCAGCTTGGGGACAGGGGATAATTCACCCCTCCACTTT; CDR3: CASSLGTGDNSPLHF
size: .; J: TRBJ2-1; V: TRBV7-2; D: TRBD1; length: 14; DNA: TGTGCCAGCAGCTCTAACAGGGGGAGGAATGAGCAGTTCTTC; CDR3: CASSSNRGRNEQFF
size: once; J: TRBJ2-1; V: TRBV11-2; D: .; length: 15; DNA: TGTGCCAGCAGCTTAACCCCGGTGACTTACAATGAGCAGTTCTTC; CDR3: CASSLTPVTYNEQFF
size: once; J: TRBJ2-3; V: TRBV2; D: .; length: 13; DNA: TGTGCCAGCAGTGGGGGGCCCACAGATACGCAGTATTTT; CDR3: CASSGGPTDTQYF
size: few; J: TRBJ1-2; V: TRBV11-2; D: TRBD1; length: 15; DNA: TGTGCCAGCAGCTTAGTACAGGGGGCTCCCTCCGGCTACACCTTC; CDR3: CASSLVQGAPSGYTF
size: .; J: TRBJ2-5; V: TRBV24-1; D: TRBD1; length: 15; DNA: TGTGCCACCAGTGATTCCGGGACAGGGGGCGAGACCCAGTACTTC; CDR3: CATSDSGTGGETQYF
size: .; J: TRBJ1-2; V: TRBV3-1/TRBV3-2; D: TRBD1; length: 13; DNA: TGTGCCAGCAGCCAAGGGGGACAGTTCGGCTACACCTTC; CDR3: CASSQGGQFGYTF
size: .; J: TRBJ2-3; V: TRBV19; D: TRBD2; length: 15; DNA: TGTGCCAGTCGTAAAAGCGGGGCAAGCACAGATACGCAGTATTTT; CDR3: CASRKSGASTDTQYF
size: once; J: TRBJ2-1; V: TRBV3-1/TRBV3-2; D: TRBD2; length: 16; DNA: TGTGCCAGCAGCCCAGAGGCCCTGGGGGGGTACAATGAGCAGTTCTTC; CDR3: CASSPEALGGYNEQFF
size: .; J: TRBJ2-7; V: TRBV7-9; D: TRBD1; length: 13; DNA: TGTGCCAGCAGCAACTGGGACAGGGCCGAGCAGTACTTC; CDR3: CASSNWDRAEQYF
size: .; J: TRBJ1-6; V: TRBV11-3; D: TRBD1; length: 15; DNA: TGTGCCAGCAGCTTAGGACAGGGGGATAATTCACCCCTCCACTTT; CDR3: CASSLGQGDNSPLHF
size: .; J: TRBJ2-1; V: TRBV7-8; D: .; length: 16; DNA: TGTGCCAGCAGCTTCGGCGGAATGAGCTCCTACAATGAGCAGTTCTTC; CDR3: CASSFGGMSSYNEQFF
size: .; J: TRBJ2-3; V: TRBV13; D: TRBD1; length: 14; DNA: TGTGCCAGCAGCTTAAGACAGGGGGCAGATACGCAGTATTTT; CDR3: CASSLRQGADTQYF
size: .; J: TRBJ2-7; V: TRBV11-2; D: .; length: 15; DNA: TGTGCCAGCAGCCGGAGCGGATCCAGCTCCTACGAGCAGTACTTC; CDR3: CASSRSGSSSYEQYF
size: .; J: TRBJ1-6; V: TRBV21-1; D: .; length: 20; DNA: TGTGCCAGCAGCAAGGGCTTCCAGTTACAGGGTAGGGCAGATAATTCACCCCTCCACTTT; CDR3: CASSKGFQLQGRADNSPLHF
size: .; J: TRBJ1-6; V: TRBV27; D: TRBD1; length: 17; DNA: TGTGCCAGCAGTTCGTCAAAGATGACAGGGACTAATTCACCCCTCCACTTT; CDR3: CASSSSKMTGTNSPLHF
size: .; J: TRBJ2-5; V: TRBV11-2; D: TRBD1; length: 15; DNA: TGTGCCAGCAGCGGGACAGGGGTTGGGTTGGAGACCCAGTACTTC; CDR3: CASSGTGVGLETQYF
size: .; J: TRBJ1-3; V: TRBV5-1; D: .; length: 15; DNA: TGCGCCAGCAGCTTGGGCTCGGGGACTGGAAACACCATATATTTT; CDR3: CASSLGSGTGNTIYF
size: .; J: TRBJ2-3; V: TRBV30; D: TRBD2; length: 13; DNA: TGTGCCTGGTTAGGCGGGAGGGAAGATACGCAGTATTTT; CDR3: CAWLGGREDTQYF
size: .; J: TRBJ1-4; V: TRBV18; D: .; length: 14; DNA: TGTGCCAGCTCACCAAGGGGCGTTGAAGAAAAACTGTTTTTT; CDR3: CASSPRGVEEKLFF
size: .; J: TRBJ2-3; V: TRBV5-4; D: .; length: 13; DNA: TGTGCCAGCAGCTACAACTACGGAGATACGCAGTATTTT; CDR3: CASSYNYGDTQYF
size: .; J: TRBJ1-4; V: TRBV27; D: TRBD1; length: 15; DNA: TGTGCCAGCAGTTTTTGGGGGACAGGAAGAGAAAAACTGTTTTTT; CDR3: CASSFWGTGREKLFF
size: .; J: TRBJ2-2; V: TRBV18; D: TRBD1; length: 16; DNA: TGTGCCAGCTCACGGTCGGGACAGGGGGCCACCGGGGAGCTGTTTTTT; CDR3: CASSRSGQGATGELFF